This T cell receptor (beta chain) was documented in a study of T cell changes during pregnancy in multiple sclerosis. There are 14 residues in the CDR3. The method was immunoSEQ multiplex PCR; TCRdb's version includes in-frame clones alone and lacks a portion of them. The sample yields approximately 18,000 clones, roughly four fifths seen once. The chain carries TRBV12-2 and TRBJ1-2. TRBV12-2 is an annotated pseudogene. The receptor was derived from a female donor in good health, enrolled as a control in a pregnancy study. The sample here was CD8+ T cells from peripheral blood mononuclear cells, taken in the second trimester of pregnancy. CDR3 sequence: CASRPPGGDYGYTF. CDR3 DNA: TGTGCAAGTCGCCCCCCGGGGGGGGACTATGGCTACACCTTC.